The T cell receptor beta chain under discussion was sequenced for a study of memory CD4+ T cells and cytomegalovirus serostatus. The study, taken as a whole, reports: Median bootstrapped AUC for CMV status was around 0.95 originally, around 0.91 US-trained.

About this clone itself: The antigen is not known.

The protocol was immunoSEQ multiplex PCR, while the TCRdb copy is restricted to in-frame clones and leaves out a portion. The table shows tens of thousands of clones, with about 77% occurring only once. The sort gate was single viable CD3+CD4+CD8-CD45RO+ cells for memory CD4+ T cells. CMV serostatus came from serum IgG against pp150, pp28, p38, p52. CDR1 and CDR2 (germline): MNHEY, SVGAGI. The CDR3 is 16 amino acids. V trimming: 0 bases; J trimming: 7 bases; junction bases outside the gene matches: 11. The material sequenced was memory CD4+ T cells from blood. V usage is TRBV6-5 and J usage is TRBJ2-7; 8 nucleotides line up with TRBD1. This TCR was sampled from an adult in good health and CMV-seronegative. Written as DNA, the CDR3 is TGTGCCAGCAGTTACTCGACGGACAGGGCATTCTATGAGCAGTACTTC. Its protein product is CASSYSTDRAFYEQYF.